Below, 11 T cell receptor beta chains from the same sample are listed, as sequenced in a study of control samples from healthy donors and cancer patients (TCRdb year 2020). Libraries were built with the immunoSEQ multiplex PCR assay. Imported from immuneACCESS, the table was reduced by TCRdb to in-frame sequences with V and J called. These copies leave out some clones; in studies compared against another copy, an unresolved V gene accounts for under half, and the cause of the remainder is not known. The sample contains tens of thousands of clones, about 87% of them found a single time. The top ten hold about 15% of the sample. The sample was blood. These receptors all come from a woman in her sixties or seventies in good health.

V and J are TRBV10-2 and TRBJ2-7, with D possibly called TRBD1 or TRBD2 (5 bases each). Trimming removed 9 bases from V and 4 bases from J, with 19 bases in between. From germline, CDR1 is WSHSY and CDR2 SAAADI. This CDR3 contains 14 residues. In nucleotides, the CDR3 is TGCGCCAGTCACCCCGGGGCGAGGGGTTACGAGCAGTACTTC. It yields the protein CASHPGARGYEQYF.

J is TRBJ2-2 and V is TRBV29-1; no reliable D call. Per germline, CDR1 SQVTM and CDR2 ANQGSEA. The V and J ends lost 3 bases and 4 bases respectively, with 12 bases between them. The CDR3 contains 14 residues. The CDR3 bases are TGCAGCGTTGAGGGCTCCCTGGGCACCGGGGAGCTGTTTTTT. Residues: CSVEGSLGTGELFF.

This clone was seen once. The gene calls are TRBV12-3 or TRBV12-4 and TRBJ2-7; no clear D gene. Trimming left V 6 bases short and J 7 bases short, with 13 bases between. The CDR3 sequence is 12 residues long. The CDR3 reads CASSQGSGEQYF. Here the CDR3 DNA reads TGTGCCAGCAGCCAAGGGTCTGGAGAGCAGTACTTC.

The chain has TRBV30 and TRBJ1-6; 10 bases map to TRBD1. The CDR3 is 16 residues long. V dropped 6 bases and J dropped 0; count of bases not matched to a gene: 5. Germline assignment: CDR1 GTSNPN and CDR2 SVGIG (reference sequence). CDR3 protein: CACSGTGVSYNSPLHF. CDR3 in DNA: TGTGCCTGCTCCGGGACAGGGGTCTCCTATAATTCACCCCTCCACTTT. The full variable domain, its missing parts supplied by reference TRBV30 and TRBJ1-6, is SQTIHQWPATLVQPVGSPLSLECTVEGTSNPNLYWYRQAAGRGLQLLFYSVGIGQISSEVPQNLSASRPQDRQFILSSKKLLLSDSGFYLCACSGTGVSYNSPLHFGNGTRLTVT.

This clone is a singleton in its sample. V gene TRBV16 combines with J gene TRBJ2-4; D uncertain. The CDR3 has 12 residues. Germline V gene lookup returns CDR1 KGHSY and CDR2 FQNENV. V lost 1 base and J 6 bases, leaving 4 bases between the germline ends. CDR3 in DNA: TGTGCCAGCAGCCAATATGTAAACATTCAGTACTTC. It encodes CASSQYVNIQYF.

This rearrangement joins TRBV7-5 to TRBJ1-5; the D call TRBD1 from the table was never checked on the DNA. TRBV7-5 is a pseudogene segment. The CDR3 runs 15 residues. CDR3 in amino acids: CARSSRGLSNQPQHF. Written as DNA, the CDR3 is TGTGCCAGAAGCTCCAGGGGGTTGAGCAATCAGCCCCAGCATTTT.

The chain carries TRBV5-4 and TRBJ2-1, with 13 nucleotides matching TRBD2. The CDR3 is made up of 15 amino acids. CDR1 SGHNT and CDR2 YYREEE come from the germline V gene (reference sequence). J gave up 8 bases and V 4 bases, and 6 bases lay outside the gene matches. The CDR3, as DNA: TGTGCCAGCAGCCCGGCAGGACTAGCGGGAGATGAGCAGTTCTTC. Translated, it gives CASSPAGLAGDEQFF.

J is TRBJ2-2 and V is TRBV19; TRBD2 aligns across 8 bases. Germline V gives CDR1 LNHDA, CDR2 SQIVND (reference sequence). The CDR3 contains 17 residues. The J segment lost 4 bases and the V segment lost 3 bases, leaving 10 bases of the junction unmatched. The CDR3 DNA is TGTGCCAGTAGTATTTTTCATGGACTAGCCGGCACCGGGGAGCTGTTTTTT. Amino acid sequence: CASSIFHGLAGTGELFF.

The CDR3 loop reads CASSLGGTGAWGEQFF. The DNA of the CDR3 is TGTGCCAGCAGCTTAGGAGGGACAGGGGCCTGGGGTGAGCAGTTCTTC. The chain uses TRBV13 and TRBJ2-1; TRBD1 matches at 10 bases. CDR3 length equals 16 residues. Trimming at V came to 0 bases and at J to 9 bases, leaving 8 bases not matched to a gene. Germline-derived CDR1 and CDR2 are PRHDT and FYEKMQ (reference sequence). Full variable domain (remainder filled in from reference TRBV13 and TRBJ2-1): AAGVIQSPRHLIKEKRETATLKCYPIPRHDTVYWYQQGPGQDPQFLISFYEKMQSDKGSIPDRFSAQQFSDYHSELNMSSLELGDSALYFCASSLGGTGAWGEQFFGPGTRLTVL.

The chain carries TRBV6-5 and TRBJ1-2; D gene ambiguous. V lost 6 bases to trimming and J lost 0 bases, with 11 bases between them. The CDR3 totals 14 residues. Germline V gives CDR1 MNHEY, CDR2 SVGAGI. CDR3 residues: CASRSGLANYGYTF. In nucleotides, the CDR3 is TGTGCCAGCAGGTCAGGTCTAGCTAACTATGGCTACACCTTC.

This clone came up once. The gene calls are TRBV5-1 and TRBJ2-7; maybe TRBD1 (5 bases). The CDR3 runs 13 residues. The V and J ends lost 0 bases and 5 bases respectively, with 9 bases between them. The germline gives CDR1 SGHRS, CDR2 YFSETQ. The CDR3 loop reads CASSLAGFHEQYF. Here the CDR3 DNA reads TGCGCCAGCAGCTTGGCAGGGTTCCACGAGCAGTACTTC. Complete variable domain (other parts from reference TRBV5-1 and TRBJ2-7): KAGVTQTPRYLIKTRGQQVTLSCSPISGHRSVSWYQQTPGQGLQFLFEYFSETQRNKGNFPGRFSGRQFSNSRSEMNVSTLELGDSALYLCASSLAGFHEQYFGPGTRLTVT.